The clone carrying this T cell receptor (beta chain) came up many times. This sample stems from a study of kidney transplant recipient with SARS-CoV-2 infection. In TCRdb, the reads were re-called with MiXCR into one record per CDR3 protein. The data hold 250,000 or so distinct CDR3 sequences, with 25% to 30% observed a single time. Trimming took 0 bases from V and 3 from J, leaving 12 bases between them. The CDR3 is 15 residues long. Germline loops: CDR1 SGHTA, CDR2 FQGNSA. The sequenced sample was a blood sample, obtained at baseline and on day 111 from a kidney transplant recipient. The J gene is TRBJ2-7, the V gene TRBV7-2; perhaps TRBD2 as D (7 bases). The origin of this receptor is a male patient in his thirties who had COVID-19 and was a kidney transplant recipient. A subset of T cells may come from the graft donor. The CDR3 nucleotides read TGTGCCAGCAGCTTAGCGGCGGGGGCCCGCTACGAGCAGTACTTC. Its protein is CASSLAAGARYEQYF.